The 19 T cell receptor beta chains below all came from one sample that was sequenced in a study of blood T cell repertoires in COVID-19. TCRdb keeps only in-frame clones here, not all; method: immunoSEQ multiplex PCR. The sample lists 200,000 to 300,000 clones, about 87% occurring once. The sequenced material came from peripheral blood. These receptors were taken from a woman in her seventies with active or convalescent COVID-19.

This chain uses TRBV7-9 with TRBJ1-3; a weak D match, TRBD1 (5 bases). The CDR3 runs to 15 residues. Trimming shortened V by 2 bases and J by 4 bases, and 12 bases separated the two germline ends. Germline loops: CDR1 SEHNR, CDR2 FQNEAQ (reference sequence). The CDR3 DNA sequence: TGTGCCAGCAGCTTAATGCAGGGAGGCGGAAACACCATATATTTT. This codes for CASSLMQGGGNTIYF.

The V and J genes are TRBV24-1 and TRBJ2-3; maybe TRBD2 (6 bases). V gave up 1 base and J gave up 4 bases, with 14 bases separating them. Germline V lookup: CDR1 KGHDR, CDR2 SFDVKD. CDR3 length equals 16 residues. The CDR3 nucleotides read TGTGCCACCAGTGATTTCGGCTCCCGGGGGTCAGATACGCAGTATTTT. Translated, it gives CATSDFGSRGSDTQYF.

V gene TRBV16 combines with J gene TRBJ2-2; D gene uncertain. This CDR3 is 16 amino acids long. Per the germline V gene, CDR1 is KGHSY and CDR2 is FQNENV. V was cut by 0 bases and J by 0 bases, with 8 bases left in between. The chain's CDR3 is CASSQSRVSNTGELFF. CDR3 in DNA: TGTGCCAGCAGCCAATCTCGCGTATCGAACACCGGGGAGCTGTTTTTT.

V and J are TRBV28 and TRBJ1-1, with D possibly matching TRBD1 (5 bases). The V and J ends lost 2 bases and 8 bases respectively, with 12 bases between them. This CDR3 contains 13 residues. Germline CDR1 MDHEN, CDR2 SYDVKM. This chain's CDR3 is CASSLAMTAEAFF. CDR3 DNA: TGTGCCAGCAGTTTAGCAATGACAGCAGAAGCTTTCTTT.

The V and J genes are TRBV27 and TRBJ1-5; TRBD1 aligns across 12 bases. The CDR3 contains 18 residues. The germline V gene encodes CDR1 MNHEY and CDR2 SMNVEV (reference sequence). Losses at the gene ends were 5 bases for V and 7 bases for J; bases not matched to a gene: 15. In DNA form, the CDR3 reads TGTGCCAGCAGTCGCAACACCGGGACAGGGGGCTTGGTACAGCCCCAGCATTTT. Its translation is CASSRNTGTGGLVQPQHF.

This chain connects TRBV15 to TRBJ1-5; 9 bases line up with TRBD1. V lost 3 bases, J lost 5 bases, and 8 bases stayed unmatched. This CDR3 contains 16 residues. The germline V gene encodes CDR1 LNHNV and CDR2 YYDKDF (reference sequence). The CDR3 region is CATSSTYTGGHQPQHF. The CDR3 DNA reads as TGTGCCACCAGCAGTACCTATACAGGGGGCCATCAGCCCCAGCATTTT.

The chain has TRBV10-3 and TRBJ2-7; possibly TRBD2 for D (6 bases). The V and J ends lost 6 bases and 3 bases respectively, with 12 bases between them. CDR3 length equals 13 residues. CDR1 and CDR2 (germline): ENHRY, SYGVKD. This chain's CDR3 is CAISPGEGYEQYF. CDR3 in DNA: TGTGCCATCAGCCCGGGGGAAGGCTACGAGCAGTACTTC.

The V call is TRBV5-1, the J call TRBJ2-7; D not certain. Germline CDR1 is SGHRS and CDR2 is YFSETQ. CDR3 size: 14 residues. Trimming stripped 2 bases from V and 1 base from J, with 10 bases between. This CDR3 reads CASSLTDRSYEQYF. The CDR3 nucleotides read TGCGCCAGCAGCTTAACAGATCGTTCCTACGAGCAGTACTTC.

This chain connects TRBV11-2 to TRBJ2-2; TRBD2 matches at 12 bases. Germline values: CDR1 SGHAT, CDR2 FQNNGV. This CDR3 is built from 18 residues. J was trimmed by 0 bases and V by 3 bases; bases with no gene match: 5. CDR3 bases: TGTGCCAGCAGCTTCGGACTAGCGGGACGCGCGAACACCGGGGAGCTGTTTTTT. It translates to CASSFGLAGRANTGELFF.

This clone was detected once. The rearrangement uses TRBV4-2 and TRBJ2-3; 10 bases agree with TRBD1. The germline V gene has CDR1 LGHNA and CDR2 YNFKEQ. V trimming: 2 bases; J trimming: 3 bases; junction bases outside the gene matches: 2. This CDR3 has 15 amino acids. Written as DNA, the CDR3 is TGTGCCAGCAGCCAACCGGGACAGGGGACAGATACGCAGTATTTT. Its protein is CASSQPGQGTDTQYF.

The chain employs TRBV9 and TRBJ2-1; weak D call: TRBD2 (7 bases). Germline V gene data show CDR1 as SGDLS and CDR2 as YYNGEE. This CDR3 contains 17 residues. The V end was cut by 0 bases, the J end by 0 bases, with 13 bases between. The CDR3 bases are TGTGCCAGCAGCGTAGGCGGGGCGGGGGCCTCCTACAATGAGCAGTTCTTC. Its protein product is CASSVGGAGASYNEQFF.

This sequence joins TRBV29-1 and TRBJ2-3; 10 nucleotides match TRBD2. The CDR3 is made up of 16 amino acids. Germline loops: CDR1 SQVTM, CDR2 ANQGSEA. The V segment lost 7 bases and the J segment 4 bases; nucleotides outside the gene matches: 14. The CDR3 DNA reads TGCAGCGGGAAGGTAGGGCTAGCGGGGGTGGCAGATACGCAGTATTTT. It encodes CSGKVGLAGVADTQYF.

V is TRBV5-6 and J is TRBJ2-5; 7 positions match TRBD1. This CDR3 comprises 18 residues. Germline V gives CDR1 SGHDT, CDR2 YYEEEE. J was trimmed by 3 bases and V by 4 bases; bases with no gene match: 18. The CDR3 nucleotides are TGTGCCAGCAGCCACGCGACAGGGTCGGCGAGGATGGAAGAGACCCAGTACTTC. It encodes CASSHATGSARMEETQYF.

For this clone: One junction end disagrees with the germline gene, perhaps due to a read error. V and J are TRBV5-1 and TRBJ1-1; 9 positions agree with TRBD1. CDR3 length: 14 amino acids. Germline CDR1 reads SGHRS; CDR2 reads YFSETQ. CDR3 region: CASSPRTGETETFF. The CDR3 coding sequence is TGCGCCAGCAGCCCTCGGACAGGGGAGACTGAAACTTTCTTT.

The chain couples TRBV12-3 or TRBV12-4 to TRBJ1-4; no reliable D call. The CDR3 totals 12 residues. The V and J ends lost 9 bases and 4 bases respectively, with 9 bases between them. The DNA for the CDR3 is TGTGCCAGTAGCCAGCTTAATGAAAAACTGTTTTTT. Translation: CASSQLNEKLFF.

The CDR3 sequence: CATSDYGTGGGGELFF. The CDR3 bases are TGTGCCACCAGTGATTATGGGACAGGGGGTGGCGGGGAGCTGTTTTTT. V gene TRBV24-1 combines with J gene TRBJ2-2; 11 bases map to TRBD1. After removal of 2 bases from V and 7 bases from J, the junction contained 5 bases not matched to a gene. The CDR3 extends over 16 amino acids. Per germline, CDR1 KGHDR and CDR2 SFDVKD.

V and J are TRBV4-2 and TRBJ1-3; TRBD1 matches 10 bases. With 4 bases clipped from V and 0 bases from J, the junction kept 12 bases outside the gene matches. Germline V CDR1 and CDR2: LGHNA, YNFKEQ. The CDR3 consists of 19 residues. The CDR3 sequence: CASSRSGRQGAISGNTIYF. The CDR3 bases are TGTGCCAGCAGCCGTTCGGGACGACAGGGGGCCATCTCTGGAAACACCATATATTTT.

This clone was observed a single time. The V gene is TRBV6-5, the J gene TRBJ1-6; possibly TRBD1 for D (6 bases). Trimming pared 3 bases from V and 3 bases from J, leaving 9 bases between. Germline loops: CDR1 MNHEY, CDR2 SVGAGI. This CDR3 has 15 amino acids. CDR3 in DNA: TGTGCCAGCAGTTATGTCAGGGGCTATAATTCACCCCTCCACTTT. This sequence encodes CASSYVRGYNSPLHF.

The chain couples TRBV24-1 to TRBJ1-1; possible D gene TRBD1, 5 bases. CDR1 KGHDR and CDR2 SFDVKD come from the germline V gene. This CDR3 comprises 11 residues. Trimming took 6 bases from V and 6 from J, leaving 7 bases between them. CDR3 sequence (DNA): TGTGCCACCAGTAGGGGTTCTGAAGCTTTCTTT. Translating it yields CATSRGSEAFF.